Below are 31 T cell receptor beta chains sequenced from a single sample in a study of tumor-infiltrating lymphocytes in primary liver carcinoma. Both blood RNA, taken from unsorted whole blood, and germline DNA were extracted. TCR beta cDNA came from roughly 0.45 ug total RNA, primed with a constant-region primer. Three nested multiplex PCR rounds, a slightly modified ARM-PCR, produced the libraries for TCR beta. Amplification in the first two PCR rounds was performed using TRBV1-TRBV30 forward primers and a C-beta reverse primer for 9 to 11 cycles each. Each CDR3 protein gets one entry after TCRdb re-called the multiplex PCR reads with MiXCR. The data contain fewer than 350,000 distinct CDR3 sequences, approximately 65% of them singletons. Sequencing was performed on peripheral blood. Receptors originate from a man between 35 and 55 years old with primary liver carcinoma and hepatitis B virus infection.

In the case of this clonotype: One junction end does not reproduce the germline sequence, and a read error may be involved. The chain uses TRBV11-1 and TRBJ2-1, with 8 bases that match TRBD2. The germline gives CDR1 SGHAT, CDR2 FQDESV (reference sequence). The CDR3 length is 17 residues. CDR3 in DNA: TGTGCCACCAGCACCCGCCCCACGGGAGGGTCCTACAATGAGCAGTTCTTC. This sequence encodes CATSTRPTGGSYNEQFF.

For this clonotype: This clone may be a read error of a much larger clone one base away. V gene TRBV6-1 combines with J gene TRBJ1-5; D uncertain. The germline V gene has CDR1 MNHNS and CDR2 SASEGT. With 5 bases removed from V and 4 bases from J, the gap between germline ends came to 12 bases. The CDR3 contains 14 residues. The chain's CDR3 is CASSSIVRNQPQHF. The CDR3, as DNA: TGTGCCAGCAGTTCCATAGTGCGTAATCAGCCCCAGCATTTT.

This chain uses TRBV10-3 with TRBJ2-3; tentative D call: TRBD2 (5 bases). V shed 0 bases and J shed 1 base, with 8 bases lying between them. The CDR3 sequence is 15 residues long. Germline-derived CDR1 and CDR2 are ENHRY and SYGVKD. The CDR3: CAISESRGGTDTQYF. The CDR3 DNA reads as TGTGCCATCAGTGAGTCTCGGGGTGGCACAGATACGCAGTATTTT.

The rearrangement joins TRBV29-1 to TRBJ1-1, with a possible D match to TRBD1 (5 bases). Germline V gives CDR1 SQVTM, CDR2 ANQGSEA. Trimming took off 6 bases at V and 6 bases at J, with 14 bases between the two ends. The length of the CDR3 is 12 residues. The CDR3 sequence: CSVRDLGAEAFF. DNA of the CDR3: TGCAGCGTCAGGGATCTGGGCGCTGAAGCTTTCTTT.

Turning to this clonotype: A read error may explain this, as a much larger clone is one base away. The chain couples TRBV6-6 to TRBJ1-4, with a possible D match to TRBD1 (6 bases). The CDR3 has 17 residues. Germline assignment: CDR1 MNHNY and CDR2 SVGAGI (reference sequence). CDR3 DNA sequence: TGTGCCAGCACCGATGGGGGGGGGCGAAGAACTTATGAAAAACTGTTTTTT. This gives the protein CASTDGGGRRTYEKLFF.

This clonotype was counted between two and nine times. J is TRBJ1-2 and V is TRBV30, with a possible D match to TRBD1 (5 bases). The ends were cut back, 4 bases at V and 7 bases at J, with 13 bases in the middle. CDR3 length equals 12 residues. Germline V gene data show CDR1 as GTSNPN and CDR2 as SVGIG (reference sequence). CDR3 sequence: CAWTRREGGYTF. As DNA, the CDR3 is TGTGCCTGGACCCGCAGGGAGGGTGGCTACACCTTC. The full variable domain, rest sourced from reference TRBV30 and TRBJ1-2, is SQTIHQWPATLVQPVGSPLSLECTVEGTSNPNLYWYRQAAGRGLQLLFYSVGIGQISSEVPQNLSASRPQDRQFILSSKKLLLSDSGFYLCAWTRREGGYTFGSGTRLTVV.

This clonotype showed up just a few times. The chain has TRBV7-9 and TRBJ2-3; maybe TRBD2 (5 bases). The length of the CDR3 is 16 residues. CDR1 is SEHNR, CDR2 FQNEAQ, per germline (reference sequence). The ends were cut back, 3 bases at V and 3 bases at J, with 16 bases in the middle. The CDR3 region has the DNA TGTGCCAGCAGCTTTTACCGGGGAGAAAATACAGATACGCAGTATTTT. This codes for CASSFYRGENTDTQYF.

Remarks on this clonotype: As the CDR3 is not closed by the conserved phenylalanine or tryptophan, this likely results from a read error. The V call is TRBV29-1, the J call TRBJ2-5; 7 bases line up with TRBD1. The CDR3 has 11 residues. Germline V gene lookup returns CDR1 SQVTM and CDR2 ANQGSEA. CDR3 DNA sequence: TGCAGCGTTAGGGACAGAGAGGCCCAGTACCTC. Protein product: CSVRDREAQYL.

This clonotype was seen at least ten times. V and J are TRBV6-2 or TRBV6-3 and TRBJ2-7; 14 bases agree with TRBD2. V trimming: 0 bases; J trimming: 1 base; junction bases outside the gene matches: 5. Germline lookup yields CDR1 MNHEY and CDR2 SVGEGT. This CDR3 comprises 18 residues. This CDR3 reads CASSYSTSGRARSYEQYF. CDR3 nucleotides: TGTGCCAGCAGTTACTCGACTAGCGGGAGGGCCAGGTCCTACGAGCAGTACTTC.

This clonotype was recorded only once. This sequence may be a read error, since a much larger clone differs from it by one base. The rearrangement links TRBV4-2 to TRBJ2-5; no clear D. Germline-derived CDR1 and CDR2 are LGHNA and YNFKEQ. CDR3 length: 13 amino acids. The CDR3 DNA reads TGTGGCAGCAGCCCAAGGGTGGGCGAGACCCAGTACTTC. Protein product: CGSSPRVGETQYF.

Concerning this clonotype itself: A much bigger clone sits one base away, suggesting this may be a read error. The chain joins TRBV11-2 to TRBJ2-5, with D tentatively TRBD2 (6 bases). This CDR3 has 15 residues. Germline V gene sequence: CDR1 SGHAT, CDR2 FQNNGV. V shed 2 bases and J shed 4 bases, with 14 bases lying between them. CDR3 in amino acids: CASSLTAGPIETQYF. CDR3 in DNA: TGTGCCAGCAGCTTAACGGCGGGACCAATAGAGACCCAGTACTTC.

The chain employs TRBV12-3 or TRBV12-4 and TRBJ2-7; 7 positions match TRBD2. J was trimmed by 0 bases and V by 7 bases; bases with no gene match: 12. The CDR3 contains 16 residues. The CDR3 DNA sequence: TGTGCCAGCACTTCCTCAGCGGGGTTCGTCTCCTACGAGCAGTACTTC. This translates into CASTSSAGFVSYEQYF.

The chain is built from TRBV11-2 and TRBJ2-7; possible D gene TRBD2, 6 bases. Trimming pared 10 bases from V and 0 bases from J, leaving 13 bases between. This CDR3 comprises 13 residues. Germline values: CDR1 SGHAT, CDR2 FQNNGV. The CDR3 nucleotides read TGTGCCAAGAGCCGGGACTTCTCCTACGAGCAGTACTTC. Protein: CAKSRDFSYEQYF.

This clonotype was counted many times. The chain has TRBV12-3 or TRBV12-4 and TRBJ1-1; possibly TRBD1 for D (6 bases). The CDR3 sequence is 16 residues long. V lost 5 bases to trimming and J lost 5 bases, with 21 bases between them. CDR3 sequence: CASSTPGARRDTEAFF. CDR3 DNA: TGTGCCAGCAGTACTCCAGGGGCCCGAAGAGATACTGAAGCTTTCTTT.

A remark on this clonotype: With a much larger clone just one base away, this may be a read error. The rearrangement links TRBV4-2 to TRBJ1-1; D remains ambiguous. The CDR3 sequence is 16 residues long. Germline V gene data show CDR1 as LGHNA and CDR2 as YNFKEQ. The DNA for the CDR3 is TGTGCCAGGAGCCAACCATCAACAATGTCGGCCACTGAAGCTTTCTTT. Protein: CARSQPSTMSATEAFF.

This clonotype was counted at least ten times. The CDR3: CATHTNTEAFF. The CDR3 DNA is TGTGCCACCCACACGAACACTGAAGCTTTCTTT. V is TRBV6-2 or TRBV6-3 and J is TRBJ1-1; D remains ambiguous. From germline, CDR1 is MNHEY and CDR2 SVGEGT. The ends were cut back, 10 bases at V and 1 base at J, with 7 bases in the middle. The CDR3 length is 11 residues.

Comments on this clonotype: A much larger clone lies a single base off, so this may be a read error. The chain links TRBV6-1 to TRBJ2-1; D uncertain. Per germline, CDR1 MNHNS and CDR2 SASEGT. The CDR3 totals 14 residues. The CDR3 loop reads CARSETVSLGEQFF. For the CDR3, the DNA is TGTGCCAGAAGTGAGACGGTCTCCCTGGGTGAGCAGTTCTTC.

The sample holds many counts of this clonotype. The rearrangement joins TRBV6-5 to TRBJ2-3; TRBD2 agrees at 7 bases. Germline V CDR1 and CDR2: MNHEY, SVGAGI. This CDR3 is 15 amino acids long. J lost 8 bases, V lost 2 bases, and 10 bases had no gene match. CDR3 nucleotides: TGTGCCAGCAGTTACATGCGGTCGGGGGGACTTACGCAGTATTTT. As protein: CASSYMRSGGLTQYF.

On this clonotype: A much bigger clone sits one base away, suggesting this may be a read error. This chain connects TRBV5-5 to TRBJ2-7, with 8 bases fitting TRBD1. CDR1 is SGHKS and CDR2 is YYEKEE in the germline V gene (reference sequence). This CDR3 has 16 amino acids. The CDR3 is CAGSFQPGQGGYEQYF. The CDR3 nucleotides are TGTGCCGGCAGCTTCCAACCCGGACAGGGTGGCTACGAGCAGTACTTC.

Note on this clonotype: A single base separates this from a much larger clone, so it may be a read error. The rearrangement links TRBV14 to TRBJ1-4; a weak D match, TRBD1 (6 bases). In germline, CDR1 is SGHDN, CDR2 FVKESK. This CDR3 region has 14 residues. The CDR3 DNA reads TGTGCCAACAGCCAGGGGCGTCGGCGAGAAAAACTGTTTTTT. It yields the protein CANSQGRRREKLFF.

About this clonotype: Sequence at one end of the junction differs from germline and may be a read error. This rearrangement joins TRBV14 to TRBJ1-2; D perhaps matches TRBD1 (5 bases). In germline, CDR1 is SGHDN, CDR2 FVKESK. The CDR3 totals 14 residues. As DNA, the CDR3 is TGTGCCAGCAGCCCGCGACAGAGCTACTATGGCCACACCTTC. This translates into CASSPRQSYYGHTF. Full variable domain (outside the CDR3, taken from reference TRBV14 and TRBJ1-2): EAGVTQFPSHSVIEKGQTVTLRCDPISGHDNLYWYRRVMGKEIKFLLHFVKESKQDESGMPNNRFLAERTGGTYSTLKVQPAELEDSGVYFCASSPRQSYYGHTFGSGTRLTVV.

The chain uses TRBV28 and TRBJ2-7; 10 bases line up with TRBD2. V was pared by 5 bases and J by 1 base, with 5 bases of the junction left unmatched. CDR3 length: 15 amino acids. Germline V gene data show CDR1 as MDHEN and CDR2 as SYDVKM. The CDR3 protein is CASSKLAGVSYEQYF. CDR3 nucleotides: TGTGCCAGCAGTAAGCTAGCGGGAGTATCCTACGAGCAGTACTTC.

A word on this clonotype: The conserved phenylalanine or tryptophan normally closing the CDR3 is absent here, so this likely arose from a read error. The V call is TRBV10-3, the J call TRBJ1-1; D is uncertain. Trimming left V 6 bases short and J 1 base short, with 12 bases between. The germline V gene has CDR1 ENHRY and CDR2 SYGVKD. There are 14 residues in the CDR3. This chain's CDR3 is CAIRAETRNTEAFL. As DNA, the CDR3 is TGTGCCATCAGAGCCGAGACAAGGAACACTGAAGCTTTCCTT.

Concerning this clonotype: A single base separates this from a much larger clone, so it may be a read error. This sequence joins TRBV6-2 or TRBV6-3 and TRBJ1-5; perhaps TRBD1 as D (6 bases). From germline, CDR1 is MNHEY and CDR2 SVGEGT. This CDR3 is built from 15 residues. V shed 7 bases and J shed 7 bases, with 20 bases lying between them. This CDR3 reads CASNSGTYASQPQHF. Written as DNA, the CDR3 is TGTGCCAGCAACTCAGGGACATACGCAAGCCAGCCCCAGCATTTT.

Details on this clonotype: A much larger clone is a single base away; this may be a read error. The V gene is TRBV29-1, the J gene TRBJ2-3, with D perhaps assigned TRBD1 or TRBD2 (6 bases each). CDR3 length: 15 amino acids. Germline CDR1 is SQVTM and CDR2 is ANQGSEA. The CDR3 sequence is CSVGRDTTSTDAQYF. In nucleotides, the CDR3 is TGCAGCGTAGGACGGGACACTACTAGCACAGATGCGCAGTATTTT.

This clonotype was counted only a few times. Lacking the conserved final phenylalanine or tryptophan, this CDR3 likely reflects a read error. The chain has TRBV14 and TRBJ2-1; 8 nucleotides match TRBD1. Unmatched junction bases numbered 10, after V lost 4 bases and J lost 5 bases. CDR1 is SGHDN, CDR2 FVKESK, per germline. This CDR3 comprises 16 residues. The CDR3 loop reads CASSLWGQANDNEQFL. The CDR3 DNA reads as TGTGCCAGCAGCCTATGGGGACAGGCGAACGACAATGAGCAGTTCTTA.

The rearrangement joins TRBV7-9 to TRBJ2-1, with 9 bases identical to TRBD2. The CDR3 totals 15 residues. CDR1 and CDR2 (germline): SEHNR, FQNEAQ (reference sequence). Trimming cost V 5 bases and J 7 bases; bases outside gene matches: 9. Written as DNA, the CDR3 is TGTGCCAGCAGCCCCCCGGGTACTAGCGGGAATGAGCAGTTCTTC. It codes for CASSPPGTSGNEQFF. The full variable domain, in which reference TRBV7-9 and TRBJ2-1 provide the parts outside the CDR3, is DTGVSQNPRHKITKRGQNVTFRCDPISEHNRLYWYRQTLGQGPEFLTYFQNEAQLEKSRLLSDRFSAERPKGSFSTLEIQRTEQGDSAMYLCASSPPGTSGNEQFFGPGTRLTVL.

The chain uses TRBV30 and TRBJ2-6; D gene ambiguous. V lost 2 bases and J 4 bases, leaving 12 bases between the germline ends. CDR3 length: 15 amino acids. The V gene's germline CDR1 is GTSNPN and CDR2 SVGIG (reference sequence). The CDR3 DNA reads as TGTGCCTGGAGTATAAGTCAGTCCGGGGCCAACGTCCTGACTTTC. Translating it yields CAWSISQSGANVLTF.

The chain employs TRBV11-1 and TRBJ1-2, with a weak D call TRBD1 (5 bases). Trimming took off 7 bases at V and 4 bases at J, with 13 bases between the two ends. The CDR3 is 13 amino acids. CDR1 SGHAT and CDR2 FQDESV come from the germline V gene (reference sequence). The CDR3 loop is CASISGGAYGYTF. CDR3 nucleotides: TGTGCCAGCATCTCGGGCGGGGCCTATGGCTACACCTTC. The full variable domain, in which reference TRBV11-1 and TRBJ1-2 provide the parts outside the CDR3, is EAEVAQSPRYKITEKSQAVAFWCDPISGHATLYWYRQILGQGPELLVQFQDESVVDDSQLPKDRFSAERLKGVDSTLKIQPAELGDSAMYLCASISGGAYGYTFGSGTRLTVV.

The chain combines TRBV11-1 with TRBJ2-5; D is uncertain. This CDR3 is 14 amino acids long. Germline CDR1 reads SGHAT; CDR2 reads FQDESV (reference sequence). V shed 5 bases and J shed 1 base, with 11 bases lying between them. In DNA form, the CDR3 reads TGTGCCAGCAGCCCGAGCCGTGGCCAAGAGACCCAGTACTTC. Its protein product is CASSPSRGQETQYF. Filled out from reference TRBV11-1 and TRBJ2-5, the complete variable domain reads EAEVAQSPRYKITEKSQAVAFWCDPISGHATLYWYRQILGQGPELLVQFQDESVVDDSQLPKDRFSAERLKGVDSTLKIQPAELGDSAMYLCASSPSRGQETQYFGPGTRLLVL.

In its sample, this clonotype was seen a few times. This chain joins TRBV7-8 and TRBJ1-2; a possible D gene is TRBD1 (5 bases). V gave up 2 bases and J gave up 8 bases, with 12 bases separating them. Germline lookup yields CDR1 SGHVS and CDR2 FQNEAQ. This CDR3 comprises 13 residues. The CDR3 coding sequence is TGTGCCAGCAGCTTAACGCAGGGTGGCGGCTACACCTTC. The encoded protein is CASSLTQGGGYTF.